This T cell receptor (beta chain) derives from a study of cytomegalovirus exposure and HLA in healthy donors (dated by TCRdb to 2016 to 2017). About the investigation overall: According to an earlier analysis of 450 to 650 of the donors, 150 million to 200 million T cells yielded roughly 100 million unique TCR beta sequences and 276 Gb of sequence data. Approximately 310 gigabases of sequencing data and around 85 million unique TCR sequences made up an early release that covered approximately 700 HLA-typed donors. Of the approximately 400 genotyped donors, approximately 83% fell in the genetic ancestry cluster associated with self-reported Caucasian donors. The study was designed to test whether signatures of past pathogen exposure could be identified by cataloging public T cell receptors. The T cell repertoires of 550 to 850 subjects were profiled by immunosequencing and related to cytomegalovirus serostatus. In addition to the first cohort of about 650 subjects, a separate validation cohort of under 150 different subjects was used. The study combined high-throughput TCR immunosequencing, statistical association of individual TCRs with disease status, and machine learning to predict cytomegalovirus infection status. In a later analysis, previously published TCR beta repertoires from 670 or so donors were re-analyzed and high-resolution HLA genotyping was added so that TCR occurrence patterns could be studied. The later analysis used no new phenotypic data to find candidate immune exposures, relying instead on TCR beta sequences and their occurrence across donors. An earlier analysis of fewer than 700 of the donors applied high-throughput TCR beta sequencing to assess whether each TCR beta V gene segment acted as functional or pseudogenic. Donor age, sex, ethnicity and CMV serostatus were compiled together with the repertoire data. A later genetic analysis used genome-wide SNP genotypes for about 65% of the 666 donors, treating that subset as a discovery cohort. All discovery cohort repertoires had been generated using a single sequencing platform. Both class I and class II loci were covered by HLA typing, at four-digit resolution. Typing coverage varied by locus: about 620-640 donors for A, B, C, DRB1 and DQB1; roughly 500 for DQA1; nearly 610 for DPA1; about 450 for DPB1. Roughly five DR-DQ haplotypes were handled as single units for association and clustering, since linkage in the cohort was strong. Among about 400 genotyped donors of the cohort, an average of roughly 230,000 unique TCR beta nucleotide sequences was sequenced per donor, of which about 18% were non-productive.

The cohort consisted of approximately 670 healthy bone marrow donors. All cohort members were sampled while nominally healthy, although unrecorded immune exposures were likely present. The donor tested CMV seropositive and was one of the 289 seropositive cohort members. Each donor provided a peripheral blood sample, and peripheral blood mononuclear cells were used for TCR beta sequencing. Genomic DNA was extracted from the blood cell samples with the Qiagen DNeasy Blood Extraction Kit. The study at large found these results: An association between a missense DCLRE1C variant and V-gene and J-gene trimming of TCR beta chains was found in a later genetic analysis and replicated in an independent cohort. The cohort was sequenced for TCR beta chains only, and without alpha or paired-chain data the features that could be detected were limited. The sequencing pipeline was judged likely to have produced a cluster of highly shared sequence variants as a technical artifact. Most TCR sequences were observed very rarely across donors, whereas some public TCRs were present in many individuals. Linkage disequilibrium might explain the correlated functional status among segregating V segments, but an unknown experimental factor could not be excluded. The classifier was reported to diagnose cytomegalovirus status with high specificity and sensitivity in both the original cohort and the validation cohort. A later analysis associated about 17,000 TCR beta sequences with specific HLA alleles at a false discovery rate of 0.05. For the cohort, immune exposure information was limited to CMV serostatus. It was suggested by the authors that the approach could potentially be generalized to other disease states and immunological phenotypes. Because HLA typing was unavailable for some donors at each locus, only the typed subset was used in association tests. Compared with equally common non-associated chains, HLA-associated TCR beta chains in a later analysis were more clonally expanded and had lower generation probabilities. A further reported finding was that TCR beta sequences accurately predicted the HLA-A and HLA-B alleles for most subjects in the first cohort. Because counts were too low, more than 15 rarely observed V segments, including chromosome 9 orphons, were excluded from the earlier analysis of under 650 of the donors. Strong co-occurrence of HLA alleles, especially DR and DQ, made assigning TCR associations to individual alleles difficult. According to a later analysis, most CMV-associated TCR beta chains appeared to be HLA-restricted, and the HLA associations seemed to be driven largely by CMV exposure. Several of the top co-occurrence clusters appeared to be linked to parvovirus B19, influenza, CMV and Epstein-Barr virus, according to a later analysis. Sequencing depth was assumed to be roughly uniform across donors in the presence/absence analyses, though that assumption may not hold. In a later analysis, TCR association rates were found to vary across HLA loci, with the most associated TCRs seen for DRB1 alleles and the fewest for HLA-C alleles. According to a later genetic analysis, donors in an Asian-associated ancestry cluster had fewer N-insertions in productive TCRs than the roughly 700-donor mean. Broadly in line with IMGT annotations, most TCR beta V segments showed up in productive rearrangements about 87% or about 30% of the time in an earlier analysis of a few hundred of the donors. Three of the identified cytomegalovirus-associated TCR beta chains were confirmed in vitro to be specific for cytomegalovirus antigens. A total of around 150 TCR beta chains were listed by the study as associated with cytomegalovirus.

Library preparation employed the immunoSEQ multiplex PCR assay. A mixture of 60 forward primers for TCR Vbeta segments and 13 reverse primers for TCR Jbeta segments was used in the multiplex PCR. The CDR3 region of rearranged TCR beta genes was amplified from genomic DNA with a multiplex PCR assay. Amplified TCR beta libraries were sequenced as 87-base-pair reads on the Illumina HiSeq System. The study's processing was this. In a later analysis, tens of millions of unique TCR beta chains were counted across the 666 repertoires, and some 10 million of these chains were shared by at least two donors. Raw reads were error-corrected and collapsed into unique sequences by a nearest-neighbor algorithm in which closely related sequences were merged to remove PCR and sequencing errors. V, D and J gene segments were assigned by aligning CDR3 sequences to IMGT reference sequences. For a sequence to be retained, a match of at least six nucleotides was required to both a V gene segment and a J gene segment. A rearrangement was called productive if the CDR3 had no stop codons and remained in frame with V and J, and every other rearrangement was called non-productive. CDR3 was defined according to IMGT convention as the region running from the second conserved V-encoded cysteine to the conserved J-encoded phenylalanine. The earlier analysis of 500 to 600 of the donors excluded sequences that lacked an unambiguous match to a single V gene segment. In an earlier analysis of a few hundred of the donors, V segments were called functional above 56.7% productive rearrangements and were called segregating when the between-donor standard deviation exceeded 5%. To diagnose cytomegalovirus status from the catalog of TCR beta chain sequences, a statistical classification framework was built. A later analysis assigned V and J genes by comparing TCR nucleotide sequences with IMGT/GENE-DB human TR gene sequences. In a later analysis, CDR3 sequences and most-parsimonious VDJ recombination scenarios were assigned using the TCRdist pipeline. In a later analysis, every TCR beta chain was defined by the combination of its CDR3 amino acid sequence and its V-gene family, and reads without a unique V-gene family were dropped. A later analysis removed 600 or so highly shared, low-generation-probability nucleotide sequences to deal with suspected cross-contamination and a sequencing artifact. A later analysis calculated a clonal expansion index for each public chain from normalized within-repertoire ranks of inferred template counts. A later analysis computed generation probabilities with a VDJ recombination model fitted to out-of-frame rearrangements, and checked the results against IGoR. Hypergeometric tests were used in a later analysis to score TCR-TCR, TCR-HLA and TCR-CMV co-occurrence, with a repertoire-size bias correction applied to the TCR pairs. False discovery rates were estimated in a later analysis by permuting HLA or CMV assignments 20 times. In a later analysis, co-occurring TCRs were grouped with DBSCAN, and TCRdist sequence similarity was added when clustering was performed within HLA-allele-positive subsets. Co-occurrence clustering excluded repertoires with fewer than 30,000 or more than 120,000 public chains, plus five with anomalous nucleotide sharing. TCRdb limited this immuneACCESS table to in-frame rearrangements with V and J called. A share of clones is missing; checked studies link under half to unresolved V genes, and the rest is unexplained. From that table come the V and J calls and clone size; the DNA was used to work out D and trimming. For this sample the table gives about 190,000 clones, of which 78% were detected only once. The ten largest clones capture around 6.1% of the sample.

A remark on this clone: No antigen is known for it. No quality values exist for individual bases; no much larger clone is one base distant.

This clonotype originated in a woman aged 25-40 years in good health and CMV-seropositive. The sample was PBMCs.

The sequence in DNA is TGTGCCAGCAGTGCCCGACAGAGCTCCTACAATGAGCAGTTCTTC. Its amino acids are CASSARQSSYNEQFF. The V and J segments used are TRBV6-1 and TRBJ2-1; the D gene is perhaps TRBD1, on 5 matching bases. V is shortened by 4 bases, J by 0 bases, and the region joining them spans 10 bases. The CDR3 spans 15 residues, from the cysteine through the phenylalanine. The DNA shown is the 45-base CDR3, in frame from base 1. Via the germline V gene, CDR1 is MNHNS and CDR2 SASEGT.